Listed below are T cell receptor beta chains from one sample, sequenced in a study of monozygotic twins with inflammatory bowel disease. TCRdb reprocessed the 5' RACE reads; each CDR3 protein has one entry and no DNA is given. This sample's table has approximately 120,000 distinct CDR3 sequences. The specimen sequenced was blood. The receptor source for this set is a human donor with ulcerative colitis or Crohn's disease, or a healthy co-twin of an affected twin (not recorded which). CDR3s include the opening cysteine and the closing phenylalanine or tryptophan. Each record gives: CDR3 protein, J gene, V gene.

CDR3 protein: CASSLREGETQYF
J gene: TRBJ2-5
V gene: TRBV7-3

CDR3 protein: CASSRRGGYGYTF
J gene: TRBJ1-2
V gene: TRBV7-2

CDR3 protein: CATKSRTGVTGELFF
J gene: TRBJ2-2
V gene: TRBV6-1

CDR3 protein: CASRTGSGGELFF
J gene: TRBJ2-2
V gene: TRBV19

CDR3 protein: CASSQTGATDTQYF
J gene: TRBJ2-3
V gene: TRBV7-3

CDR3 protein: CASSQGYYEKLFF
J gene: TRBJ1-4
V gene: TRBV3-1

CDR3 protein: CASGLVPALAADSDIQYF
J gene: TRBJ2-4
V gene: TRBV12-5

CDR3 protein: CASSLLRVDSPLHF
J gene: TRBJ1-6
V gene: TRBV6-6

CDR3 protein: CASSSQGRVWVYNEQFF
J gene: TRBJ2-1
V gene: TRBV11-3

CDR3 protein: CSASTGNQETQYF
J gene: TRBJ2-5
V gene: TRBV20-1

CDR3 protein: CASSEALWASSTGELFF
J gene: TRBJ2-2
V gene: TRBV2

CDR3 protein: CASSSTVGVEKLFF
J gene: TRBJ1-4
V gene: TRBV9